The sequence of this TCR beta chain was determined in a study of CD8+ T cells in alopecia areata. Study-level findings and limits: Sequences from scalp samples also cover resident alphabeta T cells of normal skin.

V was cut by 0 bases and J by 5 bases, with 4 bases left in between. The germline V gene has CDR1 SGHAT and CDR2 FQNNGV. The CDR3 has 12 residues. Sorting from PBMCs produced CD4+ and CD8+ T cells. RNA extraction and reverse transcription yielded cDNA as sequencing template. Produced via immunoSEQ multiplex PCR; TCRdb's table is partial and in-frame only. The table shows more than 95,000 clones, with 55% occurring only once. This clone was counted only a few times. Its antigen is still unknown. Material: CD4+ T cells sorted from blood. J is TRBJ1-2 and V is TRBV11-2; D remains ambiguous. The clonotype comes from a human donor in good health. The CDR3 bases are TGTGCCAGCAGCTTAGATCAGTATGGCTACACCTTC. This encodes CASSLDQYGYTF.